This T cell receptor beta chain was captured in a study of blood T cell repertoires in COVID-19. The germline V gene encodes CDR1 KGHSH and CDR2 LQKENI. Between the trimmed V and J ends, which lost 3 bases and 5 bases, there was a span of 8 bases. This CDR3 region has 13 residues. Using immunoSEQ multiplex PCR, the repertoire was profiled, and TCRdb retains in-frame clones only, with some absent. This table has roughly 97,000 clones, more than 75% appearing once. J is TRBJ1-5 and V is TRBV18; D gene unclear. The sample was peripheral blood. This TCR derives from a man in his sixties with acute or convalescent COVID-19. The DNA of the CDR3 is TGTGCCAGCTCACCCACCGGGGATCAGCCCCAGCATTTT. Its translation is CASSPTGDQPQHF.